A single sample is the source of the 31 T cell receptor beta chains below, sequenced in a study of OX40 agonist ivuxolimab in advanced cancers. Repertoires were generated with immunoSEQ multiplex PCR, while TCRdb's copy carries only in-frame clones and drops some. Of more than 70,000 clones in the sample, roughly 93% were seen once. The sample here was CD4+ or CD8+ T cells sorted from blood, taken in a trial of the OX40 agonist ivuxolimab. The origin of the receptors is an adult with an advanced solid tumor such as melanoma, head and neck, liver or kidney cancer.

The chain couples TRBV2 to TRBJ1-3, with 7 bases lining up with TRBD1. The CDR3 spans 14 residues. Germline-derived CDR1 and CDR2 are SNHLY and FYNNEI. V lost 6 bases to trimming and J lost 4 bases; unmatched junction nucleotides: 6. CDR3 protein: CASRSTGSGNTIYF. In nucleotides, the CDR3 is TGTGCCAGCAGATCGACAGGGTCCGGAAACACCATATATTTT.

The gene calls are TRBV5-6 and TRBJ2-1; 7 nucleotides agree with TRBD1. Looked up from germline, CDR1 is SGHDT and CDR2 is YYEEEE. V shed 1 base, J shed 7 bases, and the junction held 11 bases outside the gene matches. The CDR3 covers 16 residues. Written as DNA, the CDR3 is TGTGCCAGCAGCTTGACAGGGGAAGGAGGTGGGAATGAGCAGTTCTTC. Translated: CASSLTGEGGGNEQFF.

This chain connects TRBV5-1 to TRBJ1-1; D unclear. Trimming took off 3 bases at V and 5 bases at J, with 11 bases between the two ends. Germline CDR1 reads SGHRS; CDR2 reads YFSETQ. This CDR3 has 13 residues. The CDR3 spells CASSSGPRTEAFF. The CDR3 DNA reads as TGCGCCAGCAGCTCCGGCCCCAGGACTGAAGCTTTCTTT.

The chain couples TRBV6-1 to TRBJ1-2; tentatively, D is TRBD1 (6 bases). Per germline, CDR1 MNHNS and CDR2 SASEGT. This CDR3 contains 14 residues. Trimming took 6 bases from V and 3 from J, leaving 14 bases between them. This chain's CDR3 is CASSPSAGDYGYTF. The CDR3 region has the DNA TGTGCCAGCAGCCCTTCAGCAGGGGACTATGGCTACACCTTC.

The CDR3 spells CASSPSDASYNYGYTF. CDR3 bases: TGCGCCAGCAGTCCTTCGGACGCCAGCTATAACTATGGCTACACCTTC. The chain has TRBV5-1 and TRBJ1-2; D gene ambiguous. Germline CDR1 is SGHRS and CDR2 is YFSETQ. Trimming cost V 5 bases and J 1 base, with 18 bases left between them. The CDR3 has 16 residues.

The chain carries TRBV11-2 and TRBJ2-5; TRBD2 agrees at 7 bases. V lost 2 bases and J lost 2; bases outside the gene matches: 11. The CDR3 consists of 17 residues. From germline, CDR1 is SGHAT and CDR2 FQNNGV. CDR3 sequence (DNA): TGTGCCAGCAGCTTACGAAGTATCATGCGGGGGCAAGAGACCCAGTACTTC. This encodes CASSLRSIMRGQETQYF.

This clone was detected a few times. The chain employs TRBV5-1 and TRBJ1-1, with TRBD1 matching over 9 bases. Trimming at V came to 0 bases and at J to 1 base, leaving 7 bases not matched to a gene. The germline CDR1 and CDR2 sequences are SGHRS and YFSETQ. CDR3 length equals 17 residues. The CDR3 DNA reads as TGCGCCAGCAGCTTGGGTTCGGGGACAGGGTGGAACACTGAAGCTTTCTTT. As protein: CASSLGSGTGWNTEAFF. The full variable domain, completed using reference TRBV5-1 and TRBJ1-1, is KAGVTQTPRYLIKTRGQQVTLSCSPISGHRSVSWYQQTPGQGLQFLFEYFSETQRNKGNFPGRFSGRQFSNSRSEMNVSTLELGDSALYLCASSLGSGTGWNTEAFFGQGTRLTVV.

The V call is TRBV19, the J call TRBJ1-4; the D is unclear. Germline values: CDR1 LNHDA, CDR2 SQIVND (reference sequence). V was clipped by 4 bases and J by 5 bases, with 8 bases between them. The CDR3 is 13 residues long. The CDR3 DNA reads as TGTGCCAGTAGTAGCGGGGTGAATGAAAAACTGTTTTTT. Translated: CASSSGVNEKLFF.

This sequence joins TRBV14 and TRBJ2-6, with D possibly matching TRBD1 (6 bases). The CDR3 runs to 17 residues. V lost 3 bases to trimming and J lost 0 bases, with 12 bases between them. CDR1 SGHDN and CDR2 FVKESK come from the germline V gene. CDR3 amino acids: CASSQRGSTSGANVLTF. The CDR3 DNA is TGTGCCAGCAGCCAGAGGGGGAGTACCTCTGGGGCCAACGTCCTGACTTTC. Complete variable domain (other parts from reference TRBV14 and TRBJ2-6): EAGVTQFPSHSVIEKGQTVTLRCDPISGHDNLYWYRRVMGKEIKFLLHFVKESKQDESGMPNNRFLAERTGGTYSTLKVQPAELEDSGVYFCASSQRGSTSGANVLTFGAGSRLTVL.

CDR3 in amino acids: CATSRDPGTGELFF. CDR3 in DNA: TGTGCCACCAGCAGAGATCCGGGGACCGGGGAGCTGTTTTTT. The genes are TRBV15 and TRBJ2-2, with TRBD2 as a possible D gene (5 bases). The V gene's germline CDR1 is LNHNV and CDR2 YYDKDF (reference sequence). Deletions cut 0 bases from V and 5 bases from J, with 7 bases between. This CDR3 contains 14 residues.

The chain links TRBV30 to TRBJ1-1; a weak D match, TRBD1 (6 bases). CDR1 GTSNPN and CDR2 SVGIG come from the germline V gene (reference sequence). The CDR3 is 13 residues long. The V gene lost 8 bases and the J gene lost 4 bases, with 17 bases spanning the gap. CDR3 nucleotide sequence: TGTGCCCACCATAGACAGGTCGGCACTGAAGCTTTCTTT. This codes for CAHHRQVGTEAFF.

The J gene is TRBJ1-3, the V gene TRBV5-1; no definite D call. Germline values: CDR1 SGHRS, CDR2 YFSETQ. The germline V and J ends were trimmed by 2 bases and 6 bases, with 12 bases remaining between them. The CDR3 length is 14 residues. The CDR3 DNA sequence: TGCGCCAGCAGCTTTGGGGAATTTGAAAACACCATATATTTT. Translation: CASSFGEFENTIYF.

The chain combines TRBV30 with TRBJ1-1; D is possibly TRBD1 (5 bases). The CDR3 extends over 19 amino acids. The V and J ends lost 4 bases and 0 bases respectively, with 27 bases between them. CDR1 and CDR2 (germline): GTSNPN, SVGIG (reference sequence). Here the CDR3 DNA reads TGTGCCTGGATGGTGGGACGTGTTGGGTTGAAGGAGGTGAACACTGAAGCTTTCTTT. This sequence encodes CAWMVGRVGLKEVNTEAFF.

V and J are TRBV5-5 and TRBJ1-1, with D tentatively TRBD1 (6 bases). Germline assignment: CDR1 SGHKS and CDR2 YYEKEE (reference sequence). The CDR3 sequence is 14 residues long. V lost 3 bases and J lost 12, with 21 bases in between. CDR3 sequence reads: CASSSPGQRPGTFF. The CDR3 nucleotides read TGTGCCAGCAGCTCGCCCGGACAGCGGCCTGGGACTTTCTTT. The full variable domain, in which reference TRBV5-5 and TRBJ1-1 provide the parts outside the CDR3, is DAGVTQSPTHLIKTRGQQVTLRCSPISGHKSVSWYQQVLGQGPQFIFQYYEKEERGRGNFPDRFSARQFPNYSSELNVNALLLGDSALYLCASSSPGQRPGTFFGQGTRLTVV.

This chain joins TRBV6-6 and TRBJ1-2; 9 bases align to TRBD1. This CDR3 is 15 amino acids long. CDR1 is MNHNY, CDR2 SVGAGI, per germline (reference sequence). V dropped 5 bases and J dropped 2; count of bases not matched to a gene: 6. CDR3 DNA sequence: TGTGCCAGCAGTCCAACCGGGACAGGGAACTATGGCTACACCTTC. Its protein product is CASSPTGTGNYGYTF.

This sequence joins TRBV28 and TRBJ1-3; D remains unclear. The CDR3 runs 20 residues. Trimming pared 5 bases from V and 0 bases from J, leaving 26 bases between. Germline V gene lookup returns CDR1 MDHEN and CDR2 SYDVKM. CDR3 sequence: CASSLNLLGIPKASGNTIYF. As DNA, the CDR3 is TGTGCCAGCAGTCTCAATCTTTTGGGTATACCGAAAGCCTCTGGAAACACCATATATTTT. The whole variable domain, remainder taken from reference TRBV28 and TRBJ1-3, is DVKVTQSSRYLVKRTGEKVFLECVQDMDHENMFWYRQDPGLGLRLIYFSYDVKMKEKGDIPEGYSVSREKKERFSLILESASTNQTSMYLCASSLNLLGIPKASGNTIYFGEGSWLTVV.

The chain joins TRBV18 to TRBJ2-7; the D call may be TRBD1 or TRBD2 (5 bases each). This CDR3 is 11 amino acids long. V was pared by 7 bases and J by 6 bases, with 10 bases between. Germline loops: CDR1 KGHSH, CDR2 LQKENI. CDR3: CASLGDGEQYF. The CDR3 DNA follows: TGTGCCAGCTTGGGGGACGGCGAGCAGTACTTC. Variable domain in full (rest from reference TRBV18 and TRBJ2-7): NAGVMQNPRHLVRRRGQEARLRCSPMKGHSHVYWYRQLPEEGLKFMVYLQKENIIDESGMPKERFSAEFPKEGPSILRIQQVVRGDSAAYFCASLGDGEQYFGPGTRLTVT.

This chain connects TRBV7-9 to TRBJ2-3, with no clear D. This CDR3 contains 13 residues. The V end lost 3 bases, the J end lost 4 bases, and 8 bases lay between the germline ends. The germline V gene has CDR1 SEHNR and CDR2 FQNEAQ (reference sequence). The CDR3 spells CASSFEWADTQYF. CDR3 DNA sequence: TGTGCCAGCAGCTTTGAATGGGCAGATACGCAGTATTTT.

The CDR3 protein is CASSLGTSGGSYEQYF. The CDR3 DNA reads TGCGCCAGCAGCCTTGGGACTAGCGGGGGCTCCTACGAGCAGTACTTC. The chain combines TRBV5-1 with TRBJ2-7, with 14 bases identical to TRBD2. V gave up 4 bases and J gave up 0 bases; unmatched junction bases: 3. This CDR3 region has 16 residues. CDR1 is SGHRS, CDR2 YFSETQ, per germline. Combining the CDR3 with reference TRBV5-1 and TRBJ2-7 gives the whole variable domain KAGVTQTPRYLIKTRGQQVTLSCSPISGHRSVSWYQQTPGQGLQFLFEYFSETQRNKGNFPGRFSGRQFSNSRSEMNVSTLELGDSALYLCASSLGTSGGSYEQYFGPGTRLTVT.

By sample fraction, this clone is medium-sized. Within the sample, other DNA sequences also encode this same CDR3. V usage is TRBV19 and J usage is TRBJ2-2, with 8 bases matching TRBD1. Germline trimming cut 3 bases from V and 5 bases from J; bases unmatched to any gene: 2. Germline CDR1 reads LNHDA; CDR2 reads SQIVND (reference sequence). The CDR3 length is 14 residues. CDR3 nucleotides: TGTGCCAGTAGTATCCAGGGGGCGACCGGGGAGCTGTTTTTT. Translation: CASSIQGATGELFF.

The rearrangement uses TRBV2 and TRBJ2-7, with 8 bases that match TRBD1. The CDR3 totals 16 residues. Trimming at V came to 5 bases and at J to 1 base, leaving 10 bases not matched to a gene. Per the germline V gene, CDR1 is SNHLY and CDR2 is FYNNEI. CDR3 bases: TGTGCCAGCAGTAGACCGTTACGGGACAGGTCCTACGAGCAGTACTTC. Translated, it gives CASSRPLRDRSYEQYF.

The chain carries TRBV29-1 and TRBJ2-5; TRBD2 might be the D (8 bases). CDR1 and CDR2 from the germline V gene are SQVTM and ANQGSEA. The V gene lost 7 bases and the J gene lost 1 base, with 19 bases spanning the gap. The CDR3 contains 15 residues. CDR3 DNA sequence: TGCAGCGCGGGAGGGGCAGGGGGTACCCAAGAGACCCAGTACTTC. It yields the protein CSAGGAGGTQETQYF.

V and J are TRBV7-2 and TRBJ2-5; the D is unclear. Germline CDR1 SGHTA, CDR2 FQGNSA. V was pared by 0 bases and J by 7 bases, with 12 bases between. The CDR3 is made up of 14 amino acids. CDR3 sequence (DNA): TGTGCCAGCAGCTTAGCGCTCTACCTGGGGACCCAGTACTTC. This translates into CASSLALYLGTQYF.

The rearrangement links TRBV6-5 to TRBJ2-5; 7 nucleotides match TRBD1. J gave up 4 bases and V 5 bases, and 4 bases lay outside the gene matches. The CDR3 consists of 13 residues. CDR1 and CDR2 from the germline V gene are MNHEY and SVGAGI. This CDR3 reads CASSTGAGETQYF. In DNA form, the CDR3 reads TGTGCCAGCAGTACAGGGGCGGGAGAGACCCAGTACTTC.

This clone was seen a single time. This chain joins TRBV30 and TRBJ1-3, with 8 nucleotides matching TRBD1. The CDR3 has 16 amino acids. Germline V gives CDR1 GTSNPN, CDR2 SVGIG (reference sequence). With 2 bases clipped from V and 2 bases from J, the junction kept 8 bases outside the gene matches. This chain's CDR3 is CAWSPGQGHAGNTIYF. Here the CDR3 DNA reads TGTGCCTGGAGTCCTGGACAGGGACATGCTGGAAACACCATATATTTT.

The CDR3 here is CASSSTGQVKTGELFF. CDR3 nucleotide sequence: TGCGCCAGCAGCTCCACCGGACAGGTGAAGACCGGGGAGCTGTTTTTT. The chain combines TRBV5-1 with TRBJ2-2; TRBD1 agrees at 7 bases. V trimming: 3 bases; J trimming: 5 bases; junction bases outside the gene matches: 10. The CDR3 is 16 residues long. Germline V gene data show CDR1 as SGHRS and CDR2 as YFSETQ.

J is TRBJ2-7 and V is TRBV6-6; 8 bases match TRBD1. Per the germline V gene, CDR1 is MNHNY and CDR2 is SVGAGI (reference sequence). The ends lost 11 bases at V and 1 base at J; junction bases unmatched: 4. CDR3 size: 12 residues. CDR3 protein: CAGGQGSYEQYF. CDR3 sequence (DNA): TGTGCCGGAGGACAGGGATCCTACGAGCAGTACTTC.

This rearrangement joins TRBV5-4 to TRBJ1-2; TRBD1 might be the D (5 bases). V was trimmed by 0 bases and J by 0 bases, leaving 12 bases between them. This CDR3 spans 16 amino acids. The germline V gene has CDR1 SGHNT and CDR2 YYREEE (reference sequence). CDR3: CASSLALGQANYGYTF. The DNA for the CDR3 is TGTGCCAGCAGCTTGGCCCTCGGACAAGCTAACTATGGCTACACCTTC. The full variable domain, with the rest looked up from reference TRBV5-4 and TRBJ1-2, is ETGVTQSPTHLIKTRGQQVTLRCSSQSGHNTVSWYQQALGQGPQFIFQYYREEENGRGNFPPRFSGLQFPNYSSELNVNALELDDSALYLCASSLALGQANYGYTFGSGTRLTVV.

This chain links TRBV29-1 with TRBJ1-5; D ambiguous. CDR3 length equals 12 residues. V dropped 4 bases and J dropped 7 bases, with 11 bases sitting between them. Germline values: CDR1 SQVTM, CDR2 ANQGSEA. CDR3 loop: CSVGSEGQPQHF. CDR3 bases: TGCAGCGTTGGCTCCGAAGGGCAGCCCCAGCATTTT.

The genes are TRBV6-1 and TRBJ2-1; 8 nucleotides agree with TRBD2. CDR1 is MNHNS, CDR2 SASEGT, per germline. The CDR3 sequence is 14 residues long. The junction had 7 bases not matched to a gene; V was cut back by 5 bases and J by 7 bases. CDR3 amino acids: CASSPRTSQNEQFF. CDR3 DNA: TGTGCCAGCAGTCCACGGACTAGCCAAAATGAGCAGTTCTTC.

This chain's CDR3 is CASSSGQNYGYTF. The DNA for the CDR3 is TGTGCCAGCAGTTCGGGACAGAACTATGGCTACACCTTC. The rearrangement uses TRBV6-6 and TRBJ1-2; 7 bases are a match to TRBD1. Per the germline V gene, CDR1 is MNHNY and CDR2 is SVGAGI (reference sequence). After removal of 4 bases from V and 2 bases from J, the junction contained 1 base not matched to a gene. This CDR3 spans 13 amino acids.